Below, 17 T cell receptor beta chains from the same sample are listed, as sequenced in a study of blood T cell repertoires in COVID-19. Measured with immunoSEQ multiplex PCR; TCRdb has only the in-frame clones, and not every one. The sample carries just over 60,000 clones, roughly 80% recorded once. The sequenced sample consisted of peripheral blood. These receptors were taken from a man aged 60 to 75 with acute or convalescent COVID-19.

The gene calls are TRBV6-5 and TRBJ2-7; no clear D. Germline lookup yields CDR1 MNHEY and CDR2 SVGAGI. V was cut by 3 bases and J by 0 bases, with 9 bases left in between. The CDR3 is 14 amino acids. In nucleotides, the CDR3 is TGTGCCAGCAGTTATACTCGTTCCTCCTACGAGCAGTACTTC. This translates into CASSYTRSSYEQYF.

The chain links TRBV5-8 to TRBJ2-3; D perhaps matches TRBD1 (5 bases). Germline assignment: CDR1 SGHTS and CDR2 YDEGEE. V was shortened by 1 base and J by 4 bases, with 13 bases between the two germline ends. The CDR3 runs to 15 residues. CDR3 DNA sequence: TGTGCCAGCAGCTTGTTTCAGGGTGGCTCAGATACGCAGTATTTT. Translated: CASSLFQGGSDTQYF.

As for this clone: Other DNA sequences in the sample encode the same CDR3. The chain links TRBV28 to TRBJ1-2; 7 bases match TRBD1. The CDR3 runs 14 residues. V lost 3 bases to trimming and J lost 0 bases; unmatched junction nucleotides: 1. CDR1 and CDR2 (germline): MDHEN, SYDVKM. CDR3 sequence reads: CASSFGTANYGYTF. Here the CDR3 DNA reads TGTGCCAGCAGTTTCGGGACAGCTAACTATGGCTACACCTTC.

The chain links TRBV2 to TRBJ2-3, with no clear D. From germline, CDR1 is SNHLY and CDR2 FYNNEI. This CDR3 has 13 amino acids. Deletions cut 2 bases from V and 0 bases from J, with 3 bases between. CDR3 protein: CASSERSTDTQYF. In DNA, the CDR3 is TGTGCCAGCAGTGAACGGAGCACAGATACGCAGTATTTT.

This sequence joins TRBV18 and TRBJ1-6; possible D gene TRBD1, 6 bases. The V and J ends lost 4 bases and 10 bases respectively, with 14 bases between them. In germline, CDR1 is KGHSH, CDR2 LQKENI. This CDR3 is 14 amino acids long. CDR3 nucleotide sequence: TGTGCCAGCTCACGTGGGGGGGGCAACTCACCCCTCCACTTT. Its translation: CASSRGGGNSPLHF.

The CDR3: CASSTLQGTVFEEQYF. DNA for the CDR3: TGTGCCAGCAGCACCCTACAGGGGACCGTTTTTGAGGAGCAGTACTTC. This chain links TRBV3-1 (or the pseudogene TRBV3-2) with TRBJ2-7; 7 nucleotides line up with TRBD1. There are 16 residues in the CDR3. Unmatched junction bases numbered 17, after V lost 5 bases and J lost 7 bases. CDR1 is LGHDT, CDR2 YNNKEL, per germline (reference sequence).

This chain links TRBV10-2 with TRBJ1-1; 7 nucleotides line up with TRBD1. The V and J ends lost 9 bases and 5 bases, in that order; junction bases with no gene match: 12. Looked up from germline, CDR1 is WSHSY and CDR2 is SAAADI. The CDR3 consists of 14 residues. The CDR3 coding sequence is TGCGCCAGTTCCTTCCAGACAGGGACTACTGAAGCTTTCTTT. Encoded protein: CASSFQTGTTEAFF.

V is TRBV5-1 and J is TRBJ2-5, with 7 nucleotides matching TRBD2. The J segment lost 2 bases and the V segment lost 7 bases, leaving 11 bases of the junction unmatched. This CDR3 region has 15 residues. Germline CDR1 reads SGHRS; CDR2 reads YFSETQ. DNA of the CDR3: TGCGCCAGCTCCAAACGGGGGGAACCGCAAGAGACCCAGTACTTC. It specifies CASSKRGEPQETQYF. The variable domain in full, completed from reference TRBV5-1 and TRBJ2-5, reads KAGVTQTPRYLIKTRGQQVTLSCSPISGHRSVSWYQQTPGQGLQFLFEYFSETQRNKGNFPGRFSGRQFSNSRSEMNVSTLELGDSALYLCASSKRGEPQETQYFGPGTRLLVL.

This chain connects TRBV5-1 to TRBJ2-7; D remains ambiguous. Germline V lookup: CDR1 SGHRS, CDR2 YFSETQ. The V end lost 4 bases, the J end lost 6 bases, and 14 bases lay between the germline ends. The CDR3 is made up of 13 amino acids. For the CDR3, the DNA is TGCGCCAGCAGCCTAAGATTCACCGGCGAGCAGTACTTC. Its translation: CASSLRFTGEQYF.

The V call is TRBV7-2, the J call TRBJ2-1, with 11 nucleotides matching TRBD2. This CDR3 contains 16 residues. CDR1 SGHTA and CDR2 FQGNSA come from the germline V gene. With V trimmed by 5 bases and J by 8 bases, 11 bases remained unmatched. CDR3 in amino acids: CASSLVGRLAGHEQFF. The CDR3 region has the DNA TGTGCCAGCAGCCTCGTTGGGAGACTAGCGGGACATGAGCAGTTCTTC.

This clone appeared a few times. The V gene is TRBV6-5, the J gene TRBJ1-1, with D maybe TRBD1 (6 bases). Germline V gene data show CDR1 as MNHEY and CDR2 as SVGAGI. The CDR3 totals 13 residues. The CDR3 DNA is TGTGCTACCGGGCGGGGGGGCCCCACTGAAGCTTTCTTT. This encodes CATGRGGPTEAFF.

In its sample, this clone was seen once. V and J are TRBV19 and TRBJ1-3; perhaps TRBD1 as D (6 bases). V was shortened by 3 bases and J by 4 bases, with 13 bases between the two germline ends. The CDR3 length is 15 residues. CDR1 and CDR2 (germline): LNHDA, SQIVND (reference sequence). The DNA of the CDR3 is TGTGCCAGTAGTATTCCGGGACACCCGGGAAACACCATATATTTT. It yields the protein CASSIPGHPGNTIYF.

The chain combines TRBV19 with TRBJ2-1; D is unresolved. CDR1 and CDR2 from the germline V gene are LNHDA and SQIVND (reference sequence). Trimming shortened V by 3 bases and J by 0 bases, and 9 bases separated the two germline ends. The CDR3 runs to 15 residues. The CDR3, as DNA: TGTGCCAGTAGTATTAGTATCTTCTCCTACAATGAGCAGTTCTTC. Its protein is CASSISIFSYNEQFF.

A few counts support this clone. V is TRBV7-9 and J is TRBJ2-7; maybe TRBD1 (5 bases). Trimming took 3 bases from V and 5 from J, leaving 17 bases between them. The CDR3 loop spans 15 amino acids. Germline CDR1 SEHNR, CDR2 FQNEAQ (reference sequence). The CDR3 here is CASSFPSHRGHEQYF. In DNA form, the CDR3 reads TGTGCCAGCAGCTTTCCGAGCCATAGGGGCCACGAGCAGTACTTC.

This chain links TRBV6-5 with TRBJ1-1; TRBD1 aligns across 8 bases. CDR3 size: 14 residues. Germline values: CDR1 MNHEY, CDR2 SVGAGI. With V trimmed by 5 bases and J by 2 bases, 4 bases remained unmatched. This chain's CDR3 is CASSQTGANTEAFF. The CDR3 nucleotides are TGTGCCAGCAGTCAGACAGGGGCCAACACTGAAGCTTTCTTT.

The rearrangement uses TRBV4-1 and TRBJ2-1; no definite D call. Germline V gives CDR1 MGHRA, CDR2 YSYEKL. CDR3 size: 16 residues. The ends were cut back, 1 base at V and 3 bases at J, with 13 bases in the middle. The CDR3 is CASSQGIGLFYNEQFF. In DNA, the CDR3 is TGCGCCAGCAGCCAAGGAATCGGGTTATTCTACAATGAGCAGTTCTTC.

The chain links TRBV29-1 to TRBJ1-5; a possible D gene is TRBD1 (5 bases). CDR3 size: 15 residues. The germline V and J ends were trimmed by 8 bases and 4 bases, with 21 bases remaining between them. CDR1 and CDR2 (germline): SQVTM, ANQGSEA. CDR3 loop: CSLFYLRQFNQPQHF. The CDR3 nucleotides read TGCAGCTTATTCTACTTAAGACAGTTTAATCAGCCCCAGCATTTT.